This T cell receptor beta chain was captured by sequencing in a study of OX40 agonist ivuxolimab in advanced cancers. TCRdb's copy holds only in-frame clones and misses some; the assay was immunoSEQ multiplex PCR. The repertoire has about 75,000 clones, 70% to 90% of them found once; the top ten carry 15% to 20%. Blood sampling was done at baseline, cycle 4 day 1, and cycle 7 day 1. The CDR3 covers 13 residues. Germline CDR1 reads MNHNS; CDR2 reads SASEGT. With V trimmed by 6 bases and J by 4 bases, 4 bases remained unmatched. This clone has just a few counts. Sequencing used CD4+ or CD8+ T cells sorted from blood, obtained in a trial of the OX40 agonist ivuxolimab. The receptor was derived from an adult with an advanced solid tumor such as melanoma, head and neck, liver or kidney cancer. This rearrangement joins TRBV6-1 to TRBJ1-2, with TRBD1 identical over 8 bases. The DNA for the CDR3 is TGTGCCAGCAGAGCCGACAGGGGCTATGGCTACACCTTC. Protein: CASRADRGYGYTF.